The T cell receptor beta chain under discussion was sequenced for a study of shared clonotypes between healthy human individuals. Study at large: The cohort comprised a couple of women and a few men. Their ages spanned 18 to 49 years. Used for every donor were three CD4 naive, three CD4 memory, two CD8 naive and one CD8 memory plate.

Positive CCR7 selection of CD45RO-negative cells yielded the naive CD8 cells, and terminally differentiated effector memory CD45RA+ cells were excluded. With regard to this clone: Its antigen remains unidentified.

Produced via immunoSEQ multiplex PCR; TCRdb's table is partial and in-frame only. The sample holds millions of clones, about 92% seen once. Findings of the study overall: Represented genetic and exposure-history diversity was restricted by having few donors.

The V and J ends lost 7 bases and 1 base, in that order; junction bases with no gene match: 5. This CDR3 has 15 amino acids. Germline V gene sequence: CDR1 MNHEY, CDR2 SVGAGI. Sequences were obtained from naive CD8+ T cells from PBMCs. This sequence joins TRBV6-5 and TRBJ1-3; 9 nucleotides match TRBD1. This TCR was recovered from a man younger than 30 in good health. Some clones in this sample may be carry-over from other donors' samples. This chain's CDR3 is CASIPGTGSGNTIYF. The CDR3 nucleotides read TGTGCCAGCATCCCGGGGACAGGGTCTGGAAACACCATATATTTT.